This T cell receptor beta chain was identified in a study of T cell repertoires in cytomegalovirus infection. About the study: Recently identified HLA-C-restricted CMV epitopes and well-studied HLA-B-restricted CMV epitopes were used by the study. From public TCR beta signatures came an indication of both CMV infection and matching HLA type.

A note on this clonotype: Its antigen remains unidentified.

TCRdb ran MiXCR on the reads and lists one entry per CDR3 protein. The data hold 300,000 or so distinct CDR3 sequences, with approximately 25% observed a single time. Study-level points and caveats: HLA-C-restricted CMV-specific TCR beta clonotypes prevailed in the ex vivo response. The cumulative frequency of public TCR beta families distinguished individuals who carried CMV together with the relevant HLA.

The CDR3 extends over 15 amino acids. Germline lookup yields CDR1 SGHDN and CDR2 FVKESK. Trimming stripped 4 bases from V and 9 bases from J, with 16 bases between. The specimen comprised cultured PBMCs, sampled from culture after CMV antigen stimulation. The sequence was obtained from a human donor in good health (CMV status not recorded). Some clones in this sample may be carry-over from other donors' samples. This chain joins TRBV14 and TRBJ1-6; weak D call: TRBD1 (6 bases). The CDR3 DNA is TGTGCCAGCAGCCCAGAACAGGGTAGTGTTTCACCCCTCCACTTT. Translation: CASSPEQGSVSPLHF.